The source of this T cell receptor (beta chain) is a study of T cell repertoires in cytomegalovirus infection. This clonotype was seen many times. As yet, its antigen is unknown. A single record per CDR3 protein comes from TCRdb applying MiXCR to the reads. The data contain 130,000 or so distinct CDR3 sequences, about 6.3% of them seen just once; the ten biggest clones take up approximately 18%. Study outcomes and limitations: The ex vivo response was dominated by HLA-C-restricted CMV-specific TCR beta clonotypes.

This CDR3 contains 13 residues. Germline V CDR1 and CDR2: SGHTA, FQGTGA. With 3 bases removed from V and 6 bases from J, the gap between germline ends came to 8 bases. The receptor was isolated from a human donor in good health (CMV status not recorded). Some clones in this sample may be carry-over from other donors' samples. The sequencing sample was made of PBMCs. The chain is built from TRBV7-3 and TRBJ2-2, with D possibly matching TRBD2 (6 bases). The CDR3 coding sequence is TGTGCCAGCAGCTTCGCGGGATCCGGGGAGCTGTTTTTT. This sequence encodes CASSFAGSGELFF.